This is a list of T cell receptor beta chains from one sample in a study of cytomegalovirus exposure and HLA in healthy donors. Profiled with immunoSEQ multiplex PCR; TCRdb holds only in-frame clones, not every one. The table includes roughly 150,000 clones, around 80% detected once. What was sequenced was PBMCs. The receptors stem from a man aged 35 to 55 in good health and CMV-seropositive. CDR3s include the opening cysteine and the closing phenylalanine or tryptophan. A D gene is named only where the DNA matches it firmly. The size entry is marked missing in some rows and otherwise reads once, few, many or a size class.

d_call: TRBD1; v_call: TRBV6-5; clone_size: NA; j_call: TRBJ1-5; cdr3_aa: CASSPGTGAQQPQHF; cdr3_nt: TGTGCCAGCAGTCCAGGGACAGGGGCACAGCAGCCCCAGCATTTT
d_call: NA; v_call: TRBV10-1; clone_size: NA; j_call: TRBJ1-1; cdr3_aa: CASRPGWNTEAFF; cdr3_nt: TGCGCCAGTCGGCCGGGTTGGAACACTGAAGCTTTCTTT
d_call: TRBD2; v_call: TRBV4-1; clone_size: NA; j_call: TRBJ2-7; cdr3_aa: CASSPGGSPYEQYF; cdr3_nt: TGCGCCAGCAGCCCCGGCGGGAGTCCCTACGAGCAGTACTTC
d_call: TRBD2; v_call: TRBV18; clone_size: NA; j_call: TRBJ2-1; cdr3_aa: CASSPQYIRAGGPTDEQFF; cdr3_nt: TGTGCCAGCTCACCACAGTATATTCGAGCGGGAGGGCCGACGGATGAGCAGTTCTTC
d_call: NA; v_call: TRBV10-3; clone_size: NA; j_call: TRBJ2-4; cdr3_aa: CAISEQVGGGKNIQYF; cdr3_nt: TGTGCCATCAGTGAACAGGTCGGGGGAGGCAAAAACATTCAGTACTTC
d_call: NA; v_call: TRBV7-9; clone_size: few; j_call: TRBJ1-4; cdr3_aa: CASRQGGYEKLFF; cdr3_nt: TGTGCCAGCAGACAAGGGGGTTACGAAAAACTGTTTTTT
d_call: NA; v_call: TRBV6-4; clone_size: NA; j_call: TRBJ1-5; cdr3_aa: CASSDQGGQPQHF; cdr3_nt: TGTGCCAGCAGTGACCAGGGAGGGCAGCCCCAGCATTTT
d_call: NA; v_call: TRBV29-1; clone_size: NA; j_call: TRBJ2-5; cdr3_aa: CSAGGTGIPQETQYF; cdr3_nt: TGCAGCGCCGGGGGGACAGGAATACCACAAGAGACCCAGTACTTC
d_call: NA; v_call: TRBV28; clone_size: NA; j_call: TRBJ1-2; cdr3_aa: CASSLQAAPYSSYTF; cdr3_nt: TGTGCCAGCAGTTTGCAGGCCGCCCCGTATTCGAGCTACACCTTC
d_call: NA; v_call: TRBV6-1; clone_size: once; j_call: TRBJ1-1; cdr3_aa: CASSEGYWWEAFF; cdr3_nt: TGTGCCAGCAGTGAAGGTTACTGGTGGGAAGCTTTCTTT
d_call: TRBD2; v_call: TRBV5-5; clone_size: NA; j_call: TRBJ2-1; cdr3_aa: CASRLAGGRYNEQFF; cdr3_nt: TGTGCCAGCCGACTAGCGGGAGGAAGGTACAATGAGCAGTTCTTC
d_call: TRBD2; v_call: TRBV5-1; clone_size: NA; j_call: TRBJ2-1; cdr3_aa: CASSLTTSGYNEQFF; cdr3_nt: TGCGCCAGCAGCTTGACGACTAGCGGTTACAATGAGCAGTTCTTC
d_call: TRBD1; v_call: TRBV27; clone_size: NA; j_call: TRBJ1-1; cdr3_aa: CASSFSGDSQAFF; cdr3_nt: TGTGCCAGCAGTTTCTCAGGGGACAGCCAAGCTTTCTTT
d_call: NA; v_call: TRBV6-5; clone_size: NA; j_call: TRBJ1-1; cdr3_aa: CASSYSGERGTEAFF; cdr3_nt: TGTGCCAGCAGTTACTCTGGGGAGAGGGGGACTGAAGCTTTCTTT
d_call: NA; v_call: TRBV4-1; clone_size: NA; j_call: TRBJ1-5; cdr3_aa: CASSQVKTGPDQPQHF; cdr3_nt: TGCGCCAGCAGCCAAGTTAAGACAGGTCCTGATCAGCCCCAGCATTTT
d_call: TRBD1; v_call: TRBV19; clone_size: NA; j_call: TRBJ2-7; cdr3_aa: CASTFGTGYEQYF; cdr3_nt: TGTGCCAGTACTTTCGGGACAGGGTACGAGCAGTACTTC
d_call: NA; v_call: TRBV6-6; clone_size: once; j_call: TRBJ2-5; cdr3_aa: CASSYSLAAQETQYF; cdr3_nt: TGTGCCAGCAGTTACTCGCTGGCGGCCCAAGAGACCCAGTACTTC
d_call: NA; v_call: TRBV5-1; clone_size: NA; j_call: TRBJ2-5; cdr3_aa: CASSLGSGLQETQYF; cdr3_nt: TGCGCCAGCAGCTTGGGGAGCGGGCTCCAAGAGACCCAGTACTTC
d_call: NA; v_call: TRBV28; clone_size: NA; j_call: TRBJ1-4; cdr3_aa: CASSTRREEKLFF; cdr3_nt: TGTGCCAGCAGTACCAGGAGGGAAGAAAAACTGTTTTTT
d_call: TRBD2; v_call: TRBV4-1; clone_size: NA; j_call: TRBJ2-2; cdr3_aa: CASSQALAGGWELFF; cdr3_nt: TGCGCCAGCAGCCAAGCGCTAGCGGGAGGGTGGGAGCTGTTTTTT
d_call: NA; v_call: TRBV6-1; clone_size: NA; j_call: TRBJ2-5; cdr3_aa: CASRQGVGETQYF; cdr3_nt: TGTGCCAGCAGACAGGGTGTCGGAGAGACCCAGTACTTC
d_call: NA; v_call: TRBV2; clone_size: once; j_call: TRBJ1-4; cdr3_aa: CASSFVWRSEKLFF; cdr3_nt: TGTGCCAGTTCGTTCGTCTGGAGGAGTGAAAAACTGTTTTTT
d_call: TRBD2; v_call: TRBV6-5; clone_size: NA; j_call: TRBJ2-1; cdr3_aa: CASSYTATSGGYEQFF; cdr3_nt: TGTGCCAGCAGTTACACGGCGACTAGCGGGGGCTATGAGCAGTTCTTC
d_call: NA; v_call: TRBV28; clone_size: NA; j_call: TRBJ2-1; cdr3_aa: CASSSWPGDEQFF; cdr3_nt: TGTGCCAGCAGTTCGTGGCCCGGGGATGAGCAGTTCTTC
d_call: NA; v_call: TRBV5-1; clone_size: NA; j_call: TRBJ2-6; cdr3_aa: CASSRYQISGANVLTF; cdr3_nt: TGCGCCAGCAGCAGATACCAGATCTCTGGGGCCAACGTCCTGACTTTC
d_call: TRBD1; v_call: TRBV11-3; clone_size: NA; j_call: TRBJ2-2; cdr3_aa: CASSLGQGNTGELFF; cdr3_nt: TGTGCCAGCAGCTTGGGACAGGGGAACACCGGGGAGCTGTTTTTT
d_call: NA; v_call: TRBV9; clone_size: NA; j_call: TRBJ2-3; cdr3_aa: CASSSRTPSTDTQYF; cdr3_nt: TGTGCCAGCAGCTCTCGGACACCTAGCACAGATACGCAGTATTTT
d_call: NA; v_call: TRBV6-1; clone_size: NA; j_call: TRBJ2-7; cdr3_aa: CASSLESGFSYEQYF; cdr3_nt: TGTGCCAGCAGTCTAGAGAGCGGGTTCTCCTACGAGCAGTACTTC
d_call: NA; v_call: TRBV7-9; clone_size: NA; j_call: TRBJ1-1; cdr3_aa: CASSKISGQGEAFF; cdr3_nt: TGTGCCAGCAGCAAAATTTCGGGGCAGGGGGAAGCTTTCTTT
d_call: TRBD2; v_call: TRBV6-1; clone_size: once; j_call: TRBJ2-3; cdr3_aa: CASSGLAPDTQYF; cdr3_nt: TGTGCCAGCAGTGGACTAGCCCCAGATACGCAGTATTTT
d_call: NA; v_call: TRBV6-1; clone_size: NA; j_call: TRBJ1-1; cdr3_aa: CASRLRGVTEAFF; cdr3_nt: TGTGCCAGCAGGCTAAGGGGTGTCACTGAAGCTTTCTTT
d_call: NA; v_call: TRBV10-2; clone_size: NA; j_call: TRBJ1-1; cdr3_aa: CASSVPPGNTEAFF; cdr3_nt: TGCGCCAGCAGCGTACCTCCGGGGAACACTGAAGCTTTCTTT
d_call: TRBD2; v_call: TRBV29-1; clone_size: NA; j_call: TRBJ2-3; cdr3_aa: CSVESPGLAGTDTQYF; cdr3_nt: TGCAGCGTTGAGTCGCCGGGACTAGCGGGAACAGATACGCAGTATTTT
d_call: NA; v_call: TRBV2; clone_size: NA; j_call: TRBJ2-3; cdr3_aa: CASSATRNTDTQYF; cdr3_nt: TGTGCCAGCAGCGCCACTAGAAACACGGATACGCAGTATTTT
d_call: NA; v_call: TRBV19; clone_size: NA; j_call: TRBJ1-1; cdr3_aa: CASSQAGVATEAFF; cdr3_nt: TGTGCCAGTAGTCAAGCAGGGGTCGCCACTGAAGCTTTCTTT
d_call: NA; v_call: TRBV14; clone_size: NA; j_call: TRBJ1-1; cdr3_aa: CASHPSGSGSTEAFF; cdr3_nt: TGTGCCAGCCATCCGAGCGGGTCGGGAAGCACTGAAGCTTTCTTT
d_call: TRBD2; v_call: TRBV5-1; clone_size: NA; j_call: TRBJ2-2; cdr3_aa: CASSPLAGDTGELFF; cdr3_nt: TGCGCCAGCAGTCCTCTGGCGGGAGACACCGGGGAGCTGTTTTTT
d_call: NA; v_call: TRBV18; clone_size: NA; j_call: TRBJ1-2; cdr3_aa: CASSPPPFWRVGVRGDGYTF; cdr3_nt: TGTGCCAGCTCACCACCGCCTTTCTGGCGAGTGGGGGTCCGGGGGGATGGCTACACCTTC
d_call: TRBD2; v_call: TRBV11-3; clone_size: NA; j_call: TRBJ2-3; cdr3_aa: CASSLDTSGRGEDTQYF; cdr3_nt: TGTGCCAGCAGCTTAGATACAAGCGGGAGAGGGGAGGATACGCAGTATTTT
d_call: NA; v_call: TRBV19; clone_size: NA; j_call: TRBJ2-2; cdr3_aa: CASSIPSTLKLNGELFF; cdr3_nt: TGTGCCAGTAGTATCCCGTCCACTCTCAAACTAAACGGGGAGCTGTTTTTT